Following are 9 T cell receptor beta chains from one sample sequenced in a study of shared clonotypes between healthy human individuals. Terminally differentiated effector memory CD45RA+ cells were excluded from the naive CD8 cells, which were CD45RO-negative and positively selected for CCR7. TCRdb's copy holds only in-frame clones and misses some; the assay was immunoSEQ multiplex PCR. Of about 2 million clones in the sample, roughly 95% were seen once. Input material: naive CD8+ T cells sorted from blood. The receptor set was obtained from a man between 18 and 29 years old in good health.

The V call is TRBV19, the J call TRBJ2-7; a possible D gene is TRBD1 (6 bases). Between the trimmed V and J ends, which lost 6 bases and 7 bases, there was a span of 16 bases. The CDR3 runs 13 residues. The V gene's germline CDR1 is LNHDA and CDR2 SQIVND (reference sequence). The CDR3 here is CASRLAGAQEQYF. CDR3 in DNA: TGTGCCAGTAGGCTGGCAGGGGCTCAAGAGCAGTACTTC.

This chain uses TRBV28 with TRBJ1-1; D may be TRBD1 (6 bases). The CDR3 spans 15 residues. V lost 6 bases and J lost 8, with 22 bases in between. Germline V gene sequence: CDR1 MDHEN, CDR2 SYDVKM. The chain's CDR3 is CASSYPGVGAQEAFF. DNA of the CDR3: TGTGCCAGCAGCTATCCAGGGGTCGGGGCGCAAGAAGCTTTCTTT.

The chain recombines TRBV27 with TRBJ1-1; TRBD1 matches at 7 bases. Trimming removed 8 bases from V and 5 bases from J; junction bases left unmatched: 11. CDR1 MNHEY and CDR2 SMNVEV come from the germline V gene (reference sequence). The CDR3 loop spans 14 amino acids. The CDR3 DNA follows: TGTGCCAGCTATCCAGGAGGCAGGGGGACTGAAGCTTTCTTT. Translation: CASYPGGRGTEAFF.

The chain links TRBV9 to TRBJ2-5; 9 nucleotides agree with TRBD2. Trimming removed 3 bases from V and 2 bases from J; junction bases left unmatched: 11. This CDR3 has 17 amino acids. Germline values: CDR1 SGDLS, CDR2 YYNGEE. The CDR3 coding sequence is TGTGCCAGCAGCGCCGACCCGCTACTAGCGGGTCAAGAGACCCAGTACTTC. Translated: CASSADPLLAGQETQYF.

This clone was seen a few times. The J gene is TRBJ1-1, the V gene TRBV7-9, with 10 bases that match TRBD1. Germline trimming cut 4 bases from V and 8 bases from J; bases unmatched to any gene: 4. The CDR3 sequence is 13 residues long. The germline V gene encodes CDR1 SEHNR and CDR2 FQNEAQ (reference sequence). The CDR3 reads CASSWTGGREAFF. In nucleotides, the CDR3 is TGTGCCAGCAGCTGGACAGGGGGTAGGGAAGCTTTCTTT.

With regard to this clone: This sample also contains other DNA sequences that code for the same CDR3. The rearrangement links TRBV30 to TRBJ1-1; D gene unclear. CDR1 is GTSNPN and CDR2 is SVGIG in the germline V gene (reference sequence). The germline V and J ends were trimmed by 3 bases and 2 bases, with 4 bases remaining between them. The CDR3 runs 11 residues. In nucleotides, the CDR3 is TGTGCCTGGAGACGAAACACTGAAGCTTTCTTT. It encodes CAWRRNTEAFF.

CDR3 DNA sequence: TGTGCCAGCCGCTCCGGAAATAGTAACGAGCAGTACTTC. Amino acids: CASRSGNSNEQYF. This chain links TRBV28 with TRBJ2-7; D remains ambiguous. V was shortened by 8 bases and J by 5 bases, with 16 bases between the two germline ends. This CDR3 has 13 amino acids. Germline V gene sequence: CDR1 MDHEN, CDR2 SYDVKM.

J is TRBJ2-7 and V is TRBV19, with D hard to call. V shed 5 bases and J shed 5 bases, with 7 bases lying between them. In germline, CDR1 is LNHDA, CDR2 SQIVND (reference sequence). The CDR3 runs 11 residues. This chain's CDR3 is CASSEDDEQYF. CDR3 nucleotide sequence: TGTGCCAGTAGTGAGGACGACGAGCAGTACTTC.

This rearrangement joins TRBV6-6 to TRBJ2-1; TRBD2 matches 8 bases. The CDR3 loop spans 13 amino acids. The trim removed 8 bases at V and 6 bases at J, leaving 6 bases unmatched. Germline CDR1 and CDR2: MNHNY and SVGAGI (reference sequence). CDR3 bases: TGTGCCAGCTTACCTCTAGCGGGCAATGAGCAGTTCTTC. Translation gives CASLPLAGNEQFF.